The sample holds a few counts of the clone carrying this TCR beta chain. Its antigen is not identified. Making the TCR beta libraries involved quantitative 5'-RACE with molecular barcodes. TCRdb reanalysed the 5' RACE reads using MiXCR and keeps one entry per CDR3 protein. The repertoire has 250,000 or so distinct CDR3 sequences, more than 20% of them found once; the top ten carry approximately 0.61%. This sample was taken from a study of CD8 T cells in ankylosing spondylitis. Study-wide points: Reported data indicate significant enrichment of disease-linked clones within matched ankylosing spondylitis synovial fluid. Ankylosing spondylitis blood appeared to be characterized by a TCR beta motif of about eight highly homologous variants. Certain motif variants had earlier appeared in reactive arthritis synovial fluid and blood.

With 7 bases clipped from V and 5 bases from J, the junction kept 11 bases outside the gene matches. The CDR3 length is 14 residues. Germline-derived CDR1 and CDR2 are SQVTM and ANQGSEA. The rearrangement uses TRBV29-1 and TRBJ2-5, with TRBD2 identical over 9 bases. The clonotype originates from a male donor with ankylosing spondylitis or in good health (not recorded which). The specimen was blood, either unsorted or a sorted T cell fraction (not recorded which). CDR3 protein: CSGGTAGGRETQYF. In nucleotides, the CDR3 is TGCAGCGGAGGTACAGCGGGGGGCAGGGAGACCCAGTACTTC.